Following are 7 T cell receptor beta chains from one sample sequenced in a study of cytomegalovirus exposure and HLA in healthy donors. The PCR employed 60 Vbeta primers together with 13 Jbeta primers. The assay was immunoSEQ multiplex PCR, and TCRdb's table has in-frame clones only and misses some. The profile shows over 50,000 clones, over 75% of them singletons. Sequencing input: PBMCs. Receptors originate from a man aged 18 to 30 in good health and CMV-seronegative.

This rearrangement joins TRBV6-5 to TRBJ2-5; D may be TRBD1 (5 bases). Germline CDR1 MNHEY, CDR2 SVGAGI. Trimming shortened V by 2 bases and J by 6 bases, and 10 bases separated the two germline ends. This CDR3 region has 13 residues. The CDR3 DNA reads as TGTGCCAGCAGTTACGTTCAGGGAAAGACCCAGTACTTC. Translation: CASSYVQGKTQYF.

The chain has TRBV13 and TRBJ2-2; 10 bases agree with TRBD2. The V gene's germline CDR1 is PRHDT and CDR2 FYEKMQ (reference sequence). Unmatched junction bases numbered 9, after V lost 5 bases and J lost 6 bases. The CDR3 extends over 16 amino acids. This chain's CDR3 is CASSLARSGGSGELFF. CDR3 DNA sequence: TGTGCCAGCAGCCTCGCCCGTAGCGGGGGGTCCGGGGAGCTGTTTTTT.

The gene calls are TRBV25-1 and TRBJ2-5, with TRBD1 identical over 8 bases. Germline lookup yields CDR1 MGHDK and CDR2 SYGVNS. The V segment lost 4 bases and the J segment 1 base; nucleotides outside the gene matches: 2. This CDR3 has 14 residues. Written as DNA, the CDR3 is TGTGCCAGCAGTGTAACAGGGGGCCAAGAGACCCAGTACTTC. Translated: CASSVTGGQETQYF.

The CDR3 bases are TGCGCCAGCAGAGGGACAGGGCGGGCTGAAGCTTTCTTT. Protein: CASRGTGRAEAFF. The chain joins TRBV5-1 to TRBJ1-1; 9 nucleotides line up with TRBD1. The CDR3 has 13 amino acids. V trimming: 5 bases; J trimming: 6 bases; junction bases outside the gene matches: 5. Germline V gives CDR1 SGHRS, CDR2 YFSETQ.

This chain links TRBV18 with TRBJ2-7; a weak D match, TRBD1 (5 bases). Germline V gene sequence: CDR1 KGHSH, CDR2 LQKENI. The V gene lost 3 bases and the J gene lost 0 bases, with 12 bases spanning the gap. This CDR3 spans 15 amino acids. CDR3 amino acids: CASSPPTAHSYEQYF. The CDR3 nucleotides are TGTGCCAGCTCACCTCCGACAGCCCACTCCTACGAGCAGTACTTC.

This clone turned up a few times. V is TRBV4-1 and J is TRBJ2-6; tentative D call: TRBD1 (6 bases). V was shortened by 4 bases and J by 5 bases, with 15 bases between the two germline ends. The CDR3 spans 16 residues. CDR1 and CDR2 from the germline V gene are MGHRA and YSYEKL. CDR3 loop: CASSPQGGEWANVLTF. CDR3 nucleotide sequence: TGCGCCAGCAGCCCCCAAGGGGGAGAATGGGCCAACGTCCTGACTTTC.

On this clone: At one of its ends the junction is not consistent with the germline gene, which may arise from a read error. Distinct nucleotide sequences in the sample also encode this CDR3. The chain joins TRBV30 to TRBJ1-1; 7 nucleotides align to TRBD1. Germline values: CDR1 GTSNPN, CDR2 SVGIG (reference sequence). The CDR3 runs 11 residues. The CDR3 here is CAWDGQVEAFF. The CDR3 nucleotides read TGTGCCTGGGACGGACAGGTAGAAGCCTTCTTT.